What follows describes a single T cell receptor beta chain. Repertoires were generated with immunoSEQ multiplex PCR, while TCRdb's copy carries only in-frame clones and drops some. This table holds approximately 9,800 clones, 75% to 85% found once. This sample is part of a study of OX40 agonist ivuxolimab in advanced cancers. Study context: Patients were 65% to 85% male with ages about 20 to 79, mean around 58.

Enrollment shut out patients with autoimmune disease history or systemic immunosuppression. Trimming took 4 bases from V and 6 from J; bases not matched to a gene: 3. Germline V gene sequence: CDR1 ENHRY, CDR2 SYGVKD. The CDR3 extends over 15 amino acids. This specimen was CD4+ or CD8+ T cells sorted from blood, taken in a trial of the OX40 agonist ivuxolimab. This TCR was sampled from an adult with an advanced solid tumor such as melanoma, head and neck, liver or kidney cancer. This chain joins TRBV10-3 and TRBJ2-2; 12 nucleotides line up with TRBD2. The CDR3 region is CAISGLAGEAGELFF. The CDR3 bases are TGTGCCATCAGTGGACTAGCGGGAGAAGCCGGGGAGCTGTTTTTT.